The 12 T cell receptor delta chains below all came from one sample that was sequenced in a study of γδ T cells in repeated Plasmodium falciparum infection (dated by TCRdb to 2020 to 2023). The library was produced with multiplex PCR. Sequencing took place on an Illumina MiSeq. With CATT, TCRdb called clones again from the public reads; duplicate DNA rows were later joined. The sample yields 45,000 to 60,000 delta-chain clones; 1.5% to 2% were counted once. Of the sample, less than 30% is held by the ten largest clones. For bulk TCR repertoire analysis, Vgamma9/Vdelta2+ and Vdelta2-negative gammadelta T cell populations were flow-sorted out of peripheral blood mononuclear cells. The sequenced sample was gamma-delta T cells from blood. The receptors were gathered from a pool of human donors (malaria-infected and uninfected, not separated).

The sample holds many counts of this clone. TCRdb's protein for this DNA is that of a much larger clone and differs from the translation at residue 8, likely a read error; the protein shown is the DNA translation. This chain connects TRDV1 to TRDJ1; 12 nucleotides line up with TRDD3. TCRdb supplies no J gene; here it was assigned by aligning the nucleotide sequence to germline. CDR1 is TSWWSYY and CDR2 is QGS in the germline V gene. The CDR3 covers 22 residues. V dropped 0 bases and J dropped 0; count of bases not matched to a gene: 17. The CDR3 DNA sequence: TGTGCTCTTGGGGAACTCTGCTCTCATCTACTGGGGGATACCATATACACCGATAAACTCATCTTT. Translated, it gives CALGELCSHLLGDTIYTDKLIF.

There are many counts of this clone. CDR3 sequence: CALGNFATGPEQPPYTDKLIF. CDR3 DNA: TGTGCTCTTGGGAATTTCGCGACTGGGCCCGAGCAACCTCCGTACACCGATAAACTCATCTTT. The rearrangement links TRDV1 to TRDJ1; TRDD3 might be the D (6 bases). This CDR3 spans 21 amino acids. Germline V CDR1 and CDR2: TSWWSYY, QGS. V lost 5 bases to trimming and J lost 0 bases, with 31 bases between them.

This clone was found many times. The protein TCRdb lists belongs to a much larger clone and differs from this DNA's translation at residue 3, which points to a read error; the protein shown is made from the DNA. The genes are TRDV2 and TRDJ1, with 7 positions matching TRDD3. TCRdb records no J gene; here it was assigned by comparing the DNA to germline. Germline assignment: CDR1 GEAIGNYY and CDR2 EKD. CDR3 length: 17 amino acids. The CDR3 sequence is CASDTVGEAPRTDKLIF. The DNA of the CDR3 is TGTGCCAGTGACACCGTGGGGGAGGCCCCGAGAACCGATAAACTCATCTTT.

This clone was observed a handful of times. A far larger clone differs by one base, so this is likely a read error. The sample contains more than one DNA sequence encoding this CDR3. The gene calls are TRDV1 and TRDJ1, with TRDD3 matching over 9 bases. V trimming: 2 bases; J trimming: 0 bases; junction bases outside the gene matches: 22. The CDR3 is 22 residues long. Germline lookup yields CDR1 TSWWSYY and CDR2 QGS. Here the CDR3 DNA reads TGTGCTCTTGGGGAAAACCAGTTCAAGTACTGGGGGACACCTCTGTACACCGATAAACTCATCTTT. This sequence encodes CALGENQFKYWGTPLYTDKLIF.

This clone was recorded at least ten times. Other DNA variants within this sample encode the same CDR3. V is TRDV1 and J is TRDJ1; 7 bases are shared with TRDD2. CDR3 length: 20 amino acids. J gave up 6 bases and V 4 bases, and 26 bases lay outside the gene matches. Germline CDR1 is TSWWSYY and CDR2 is QGS. CDR3 in DNA: TGTGCTCTTGGGGTTCCCAAATTAACCTTCCTTTACCCCTACATATATAAACTCATCTTT. Its protein product is CALGVPKLTFLYPYIYKLIF.

This clone was detected many times. The amino acid sequence in TCRdb belongs to a much larger clone and departs from this DNA's translation at residue 14, likely a sequencing read error; the sequence shown is translated from the DNA. The V gene is TRDV3, the J gene TRDJ1; 11 bases align to TRDD3. Germline V lookup: CDR1 TVYSNPD, CDR2 GDNSRS (reference sequence). V shed 1 base, J shed 0 bases, and the junction held 22 bases outside the gene matches. The CDR3 spans 21 residues. CDR3 sequence (DNA): TGTGCCTTTACCTACCCCTCCTACTGGGGGATAGCATCCTCGTACACCGATAAACTCATCTTT. Protein product: CAFTYPSYWGIASSYTDKLIF.

Worth noting for this clone: TCRdb's protein, taken from a much larger clone, differs from this DNA's translation at residue 4, likely owing to a read error; the protein displayed comes from the DNA. The genes are TRDV1 and TRDJ1, with a weak D call TRDD3 (8 bases). Germline values: CDR1 TSWWSYY, CDR2 QGS. The CDR3 covers 25 residues. CDR3 sequence (DNA): TGTGCTCTTGAGGAATCAAGGGAGCATTCCTACGGGTTCGTTAGAGTTACTGGGGGGGCCAGGGAACTCATCTTT. It translates to CALEESREHSYGFVRVTGGARELIF.

The V gene is TRDV1, the J gene TRDJ1, with 12 bases identical to TRDD3. The J gene comes from matching the DNA to germline here; TCRdb lacks it. CDR3 size: 24 residues. The germline V gene has CDR1 TSWWSYY and CDR2 QGS. V was pared by 2 bases and J by 1 base, with 26 bases of the junction left unmatched. The CDR3 is CALGETSRNPMGPYWGIPTDKLIF. CDR3 bases: TGTGCTCTTGGGGAAACTTCCCGCAACCCAATGGGTCCTTACTGGGGGATACCCACCGATAAACTCATCTTT.

This clone was found a few times. This DNA translates differently at residue 10 from the TCRdb protein, which is that of a much larger clone; a read error is likely, and the protein shown is the DNA's own translation. V gene TRDV2 combines with J gene TRDJ3; possibly TRDD3 for D (5 bases). The J gene, left out of TCRdb, was set here by checking the DNA against germline. CDR1 is GEAIGNYY, CDR2 EKD, per germline. The CDR3 length is 20 residues. Trimming left V 3 bases short and J 2 bases short, with 22 bases between. CDR3 sequence reads: CACDFRAGRHSPWDTRQMFF. CDR3 DNA sequence: TGTGCCTGTGACTTCCGTGCTGGGAGACACTCCCCCTGGGACACCCGACAGATGTTTTTC.

Turning to this clone: This DNA's translation differs at residue 8 from TCRdb's protein, which comes from a much larger clone; a read error is likely, and the protein shown is translated from the DNA. J is TRDJ3 and V is TRDV3, with 11 bases identical to TRDD3. The J gene was not available in TCRdb and was assigned here by matching the DNA to germline segments. The junction had 42 bases not matched to a gene; V was cut back by 3 bases and J by 2 bases. The germline CDR1 and CDR2 sequences are TVYSNPD and GDNSRS (reference sequence). The CDR3 spans 29 residues. CDR3 in DNA: TGTGCCTTCCCCGTGCCTTCCTGCCCCAGATCCGCCAATTACTGGGGGATAATCGTCGGGGCCTGGGACACCCGACAGATGTTTTTC. Translating it yields CAFPVPSCPRSANYWGIIVGAWDTRQMFF.

Notes on this clone: The protein that TCRdb holds for this DNA derives from a much larger clone and differs from the translated DNA at residue 10, which likely indicates a read error; the protein shown here is translated from the DNA. The chain recombines TRDV3 with TRDJ1; 7 bases are shared with TRDD2. The J gene is not listed in TCRdb, so it was assigned here from a DNA match to germline. The CDR3 sequence is 23 residues long. Germline V gene sequence: CDR1 TVYSNPD, CDR2 GDNSRS (reference sequence). V was clipped by 2 bases and J by 0 bases; unmatched bases: 33. In nucleotides, the CDR3 is TGTGCCTTTCCCATTCCTACGATCTCGACGAAGCATAGATACCGCATGTACACCGATAAACTCATCTTT. This sequence encodes CAFPIPTISTKHRYRMYTDKLIF.

This clone turned up a few times. TCRdb shows a much larger clone's protein in place of this DNA's translation, and the two differ at residue 8, likely through a read error; the protein shown is translated from the DNA. The rearrangement joins TRDV2 to TRDJ1; 7 bases line up with TRDD3. The J gene, absent from TCRdb, was called here by matching the DNA to germline. Germline V gene sequence: CDR1 GEAIGNYY, CDR2 EKD. The CDR3 is 15 amino acids. J gave up 3 bases and V 2 bases, and 8 bases lay outside the gene matches. The chain's CDR3 is CACDMLGEIPDKLIF. The DNA of the CDR3 is TGTGCCTGTGACATGTTGGGGGAGATACCCGATAAACTCATCTTT.